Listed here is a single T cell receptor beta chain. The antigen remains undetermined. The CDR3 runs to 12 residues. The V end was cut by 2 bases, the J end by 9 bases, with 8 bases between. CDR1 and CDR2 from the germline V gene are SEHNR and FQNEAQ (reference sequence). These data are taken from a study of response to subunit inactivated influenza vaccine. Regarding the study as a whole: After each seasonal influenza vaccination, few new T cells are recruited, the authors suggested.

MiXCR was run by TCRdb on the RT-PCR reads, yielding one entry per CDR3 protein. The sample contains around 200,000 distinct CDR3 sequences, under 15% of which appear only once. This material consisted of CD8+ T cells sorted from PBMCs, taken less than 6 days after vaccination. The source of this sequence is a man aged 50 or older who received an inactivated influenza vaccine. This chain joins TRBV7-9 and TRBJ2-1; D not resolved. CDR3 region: CASSLKLGEQFF. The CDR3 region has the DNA TGTGCCAGCAGCTTAAAGCTGGGTGAGCAGTTCTTC. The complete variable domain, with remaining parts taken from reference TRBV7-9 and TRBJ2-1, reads DTGVSQNPRHKITKRGQNVTFRCDPISEHNRLYWYRQTLGQGPEFLTYFQNEAQLEKSRLLSDRFSAERPKGSFSTLEIQRTEQGDSAMYLCASSLKLGEQFFGPGTRLTVL.